This section outlines one T cell receptor (beta chain) sequence together with its context. The template was RNA from unsorted bulk tissue. This non-tumor lung sample came from over 3 cm beyond the tumor edge. This sample was taken from a study of tumor and adjacent non-tumor tissue in lung cancer. The CDR3 is 14 amino acids. CDR1 and CDR2 from the germline V gene are MNHEY and SVGAGI. V was trimmed by 10 bases and J by 2 bases, leaving 18 bases between them. Three rounds of nested PCR, following a modified ARM-PCR protocol, produced the TCRbeta library. TCRdb used MiXCR to reprocess the multiplex PCR reads, holding one entry per CDR3 protein. The sample has about 80,000 distinct CDR3 sequences, around 80% seen once.

The sequence was collected from a man aged 55-75 years with non-small cell lung cancer. The chain employs TRBV6-5 and TRBJ2-7; the D gene is possibly TRBD2 (6 bases). Sequenced input: distant non-tumor lung tissue. The CDR3 loop is CAIRRDFGPYEQYF. CDR3 DNA: TGTGCCATCCGCCGGGACTTCGGTCCCTACGAGCAGTACTTC.